This T cell receptor (beta chain) appears in the sequencing data of a study of T-cell memory formation after mild COVID-19. Study details: The study found TCR clusters largely donor specific.

The V gene lost 4 bases and the J gene lost 2 bases, with 12 bases spanning the gap. The CDR3 totals 14 residues. CDR1 and CDR2 from the germline V gene are SGHTA and FQGNSA. UMIs and sample barcodes were carried by the TCR alpha and TCR beta cDNA libraries that 5'RACE produced using constant-segment primers. TCRdb analysed the 5' RACE reads with MiXCR anew, one entry per CDR3 protein. The repertoire consists of around 110,000 distinct CDR3 sequences, with around an eighth occurring once and the leading ten covering around 26%. Study conclusions and caveats: Nothing showed for sure that second-wave clones peaking on day 37 were SARS-CoV-2 specific.

A remark on this clonotype: Its target is not known.

Material for sequencing was PBMCs or a T cell subset sorted from them (not recorded which). This clonotype originated in an adult woman who had mild COVID-19 (a few samples of this study predate the infection). Cell type and time point are not known. The V call is TRBV7-2, the J call TRBJ2-7; D is uncertain. CDR3: CASSSPGRPYEQYF. In DNA form, the CDR3 reads TGTGCCAGCAGCTCCCCGGGTCGCCCCTACGAGCAGTACTTC.